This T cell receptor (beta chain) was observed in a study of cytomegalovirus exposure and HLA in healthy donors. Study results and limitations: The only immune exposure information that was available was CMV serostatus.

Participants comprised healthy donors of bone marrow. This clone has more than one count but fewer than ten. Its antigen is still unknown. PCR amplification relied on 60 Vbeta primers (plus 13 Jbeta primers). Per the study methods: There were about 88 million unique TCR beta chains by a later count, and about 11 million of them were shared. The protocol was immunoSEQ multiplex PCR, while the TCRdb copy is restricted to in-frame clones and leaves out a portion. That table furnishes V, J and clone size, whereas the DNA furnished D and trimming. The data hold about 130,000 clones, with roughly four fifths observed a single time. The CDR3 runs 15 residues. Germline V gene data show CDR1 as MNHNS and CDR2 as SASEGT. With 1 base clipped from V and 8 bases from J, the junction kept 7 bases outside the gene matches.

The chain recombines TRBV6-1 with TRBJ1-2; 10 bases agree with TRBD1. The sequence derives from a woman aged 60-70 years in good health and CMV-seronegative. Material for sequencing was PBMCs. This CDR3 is CASSEGQGAFQGYTF. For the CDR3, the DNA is TGTGCCAGCAGTGAAGGACAGGGGGCATTTCAGGGCTACACCTTC.